This T cell receptor (beta chain) was profiled in a study of CD8+CD57+ T cells in acquired aplastic anemia. Sequenced patients had shown CD8+CD57+ cell expansion by flow cytometry. The length of the CDR3 is 12 residues. V shed 3 bases and J shed 1 base, with 7 bases lying between them. The germline gives CDR1 DFQATT, CDR2 SNEGSKA (reference sequence). TCR beta VDJ and CDR3 profiling used genomic DNA as template. MiXCR, applied by TCRdb to the reads, yields one record per CDR3 protein. Among about 160,000 distinct CDR3 sequences, 48% were seen once, and the ten largest hold over 25%. The chain carries TRBV20-1 and TRBJ2-7; maybe TRBD2 (5 bases). The sequenced sample consisted of sorted CD4+, CD8+, or CD8+CD57+ T cells (not recorded which) from PBMCs. The clonotype comes from a human donor with aplastic anemia. The CDR3 region has the DNA TGCAGTGCTAGCGGGGATTCCTACGAGCAGTACTTC. This gives the protein CSASGDSYEQYF.